This T cell receptor beta chain was found in a study of human T cells and chemical hapten exposure. With 1 base removed from V and 1 base from J, the gap between germline ends came to 10 bases. This CDR3 has 15 amino acids. Per germline, CDR1 MDHEN and CDR2 SYDVKM. Documented time point: patch test 2, 6 weeks after DPC sensitization. Indicated treatment: therapeutic diphenylcyclopropenone sensitization with weekly scalp DPC. TCRdb itself ran the RACE reads through MiXCR, one entry per CDR3 protein. Of 140,000 or so distinct CDR3 sequences in the sample, approximately 12% were seen once. The chain recombines TRBV28 with TRBJ2-5; perhaps TRBD1 as D (6 bases). This receptor was taken from a woman in her 50s with alopecia areata. Some clones in this sample may be carry-over from other donors' samples. The material sequenced was whole blood, taken in connection with sensitization to the hapten diphenylcyclopropenone (DPC). In DNA form, the CDR3 reads TGTGCCAGCAGTTTATCGGGACACAGCCAAGAGACCCAGTACTTC. The encoded protein is CASSLSGHSQETQYF.